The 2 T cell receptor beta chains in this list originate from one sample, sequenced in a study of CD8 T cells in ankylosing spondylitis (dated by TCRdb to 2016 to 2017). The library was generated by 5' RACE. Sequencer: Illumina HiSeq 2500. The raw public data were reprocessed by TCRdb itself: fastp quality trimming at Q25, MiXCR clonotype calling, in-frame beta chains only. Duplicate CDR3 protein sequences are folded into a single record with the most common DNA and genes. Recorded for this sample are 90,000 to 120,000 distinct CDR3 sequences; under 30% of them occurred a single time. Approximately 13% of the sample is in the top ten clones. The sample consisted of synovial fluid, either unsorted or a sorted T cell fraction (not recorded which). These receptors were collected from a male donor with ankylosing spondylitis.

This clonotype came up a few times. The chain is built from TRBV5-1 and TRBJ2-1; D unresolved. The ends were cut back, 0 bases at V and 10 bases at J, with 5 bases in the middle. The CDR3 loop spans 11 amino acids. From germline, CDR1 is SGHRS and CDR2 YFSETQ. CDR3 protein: CASSLDFEQFF. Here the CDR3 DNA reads TGCGCCAGCAGCTTGGATTTCGAGCAGTTCTTC.

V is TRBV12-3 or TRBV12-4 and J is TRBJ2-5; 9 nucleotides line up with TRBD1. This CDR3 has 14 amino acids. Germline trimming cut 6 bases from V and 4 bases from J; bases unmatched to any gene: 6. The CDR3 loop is CASSLNRGRETQYF. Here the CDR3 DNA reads TGTGCCAGCAGCCTTAACAGGGGGCGAGAGACCCAGTACTTC.